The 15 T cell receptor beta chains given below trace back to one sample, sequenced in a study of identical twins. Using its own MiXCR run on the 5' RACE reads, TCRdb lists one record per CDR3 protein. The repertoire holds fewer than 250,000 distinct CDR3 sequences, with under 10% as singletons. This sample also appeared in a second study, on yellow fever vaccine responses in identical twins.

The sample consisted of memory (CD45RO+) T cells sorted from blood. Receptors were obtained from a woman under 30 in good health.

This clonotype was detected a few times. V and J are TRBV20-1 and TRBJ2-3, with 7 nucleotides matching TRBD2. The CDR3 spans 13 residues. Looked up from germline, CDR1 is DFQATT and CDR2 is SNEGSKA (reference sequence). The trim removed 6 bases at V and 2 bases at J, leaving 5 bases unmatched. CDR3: CSAKAGNTDTQYF. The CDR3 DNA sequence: TGCAGTGCCAAAGCGGGAAACACAGATACGCAGTATTTT.

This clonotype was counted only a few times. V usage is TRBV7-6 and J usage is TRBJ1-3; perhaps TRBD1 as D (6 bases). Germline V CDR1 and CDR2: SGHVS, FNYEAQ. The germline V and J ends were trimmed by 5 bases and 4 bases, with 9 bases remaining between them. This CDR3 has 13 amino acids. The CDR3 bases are TGTGCCAGCAGCAATACAGGGGGAAACACCATATATTTT. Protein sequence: CASSNTGGNTIYF. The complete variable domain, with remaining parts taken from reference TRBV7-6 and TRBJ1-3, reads GAGVSQSPRYKVTKRGQDVALRCDPISGHVSLYWYRQALGQGPEFLTYFNYEAQQDKSGLPNDRFSAERPEGSISTLTIQRTEQRDSAMYRCASSNTGGNTIYFGEGSWLTVV.

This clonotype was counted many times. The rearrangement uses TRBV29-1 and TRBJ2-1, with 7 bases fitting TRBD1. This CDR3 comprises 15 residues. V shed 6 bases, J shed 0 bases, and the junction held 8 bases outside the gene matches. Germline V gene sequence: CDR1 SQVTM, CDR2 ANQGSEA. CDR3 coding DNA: TGCAGCGTCTCTAAGACAGGGAGCTCCTACAATGAGCAGTTCTTC. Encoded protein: CSVSKTGSSYNEQFF.

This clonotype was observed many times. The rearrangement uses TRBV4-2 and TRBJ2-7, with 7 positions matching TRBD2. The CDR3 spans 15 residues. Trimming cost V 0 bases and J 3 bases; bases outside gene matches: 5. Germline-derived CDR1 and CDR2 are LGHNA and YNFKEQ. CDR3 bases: TGTGCCAGCAGCCAAGAACCCAGCGGGGACTACGAGCAGTACTTC. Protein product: CASSQEPSGDYEQYF.

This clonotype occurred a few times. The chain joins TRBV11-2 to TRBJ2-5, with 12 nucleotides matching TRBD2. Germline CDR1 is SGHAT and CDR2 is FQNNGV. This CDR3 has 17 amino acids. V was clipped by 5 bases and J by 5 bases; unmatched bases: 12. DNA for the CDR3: TGTGCCAGCAGCCCCCGGACTAGCGGGGTATTTGTGGAGACCCAGTACTTC. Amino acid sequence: CASSPRTSGVFVETQYF.

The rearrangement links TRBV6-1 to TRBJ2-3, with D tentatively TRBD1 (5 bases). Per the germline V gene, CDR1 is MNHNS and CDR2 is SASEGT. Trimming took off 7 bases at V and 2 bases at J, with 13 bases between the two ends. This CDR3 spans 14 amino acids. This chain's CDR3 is CASTTDSHTDTQYF. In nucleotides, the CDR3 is TGTGCCAGCACCACCGACAGCCACACAGATACGCAGTATTTT.

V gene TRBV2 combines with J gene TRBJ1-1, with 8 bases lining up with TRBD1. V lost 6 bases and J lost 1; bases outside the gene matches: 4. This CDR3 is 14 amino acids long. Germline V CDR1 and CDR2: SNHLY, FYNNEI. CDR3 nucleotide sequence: TGTGCCAGCAGGGTAGGACAGGGGAACACTGAAGCTTTCTTT. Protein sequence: CASRVGQGNTEAFF.

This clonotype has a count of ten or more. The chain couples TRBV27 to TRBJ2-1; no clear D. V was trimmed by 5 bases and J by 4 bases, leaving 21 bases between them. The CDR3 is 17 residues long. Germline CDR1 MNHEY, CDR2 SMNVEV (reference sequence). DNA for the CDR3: TGTGCCAGCAGTCCTCTAACCCTCGAACTACTATACAATGAGCAGTTCTTC. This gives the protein CASSPLTLELLYNEQFF.

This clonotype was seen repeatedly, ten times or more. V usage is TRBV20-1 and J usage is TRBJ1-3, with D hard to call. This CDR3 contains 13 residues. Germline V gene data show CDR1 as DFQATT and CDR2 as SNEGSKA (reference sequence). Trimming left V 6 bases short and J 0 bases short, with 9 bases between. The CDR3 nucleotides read TGCAGTGCCTCCGGGGACTCTGGAAACACCATATATTTT. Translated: CSASGDSGNTIYF.

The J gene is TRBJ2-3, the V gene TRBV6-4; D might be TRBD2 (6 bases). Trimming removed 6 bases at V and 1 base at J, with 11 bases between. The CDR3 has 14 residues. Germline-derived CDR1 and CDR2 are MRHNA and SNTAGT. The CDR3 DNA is TGTGCCAGCAGCCGGGACTCCGGCACAGATACGCAGTATTTT. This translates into CASSRDSGTDTQYF.

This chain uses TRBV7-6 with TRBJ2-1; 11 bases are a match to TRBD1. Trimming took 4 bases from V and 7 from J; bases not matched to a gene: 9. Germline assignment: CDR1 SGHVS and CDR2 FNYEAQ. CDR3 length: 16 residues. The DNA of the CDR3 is TGTGCCAGCAGCTCACAGCCGGGACAGGGGGTGAATGAGCAGTTCTTC. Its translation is CASSSQPGQGVNEQFF.

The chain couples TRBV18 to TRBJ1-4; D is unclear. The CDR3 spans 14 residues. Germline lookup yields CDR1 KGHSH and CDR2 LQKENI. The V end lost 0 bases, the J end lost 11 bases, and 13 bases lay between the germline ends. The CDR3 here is CASSPPSPGGKLFF. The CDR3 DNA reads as TGTGCCAGCTCACCACCTAGCCCGGGAGGGAAACTGTTTTTT.

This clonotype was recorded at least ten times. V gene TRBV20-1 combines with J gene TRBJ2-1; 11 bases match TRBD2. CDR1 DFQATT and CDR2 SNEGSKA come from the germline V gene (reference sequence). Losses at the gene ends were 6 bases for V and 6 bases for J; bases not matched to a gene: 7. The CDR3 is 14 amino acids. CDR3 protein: CSAELAGAPNEQFF. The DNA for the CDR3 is TGCAGTGCCGAACTAGCGGGGGCCCCCAATGAGCAGTTCTTC.

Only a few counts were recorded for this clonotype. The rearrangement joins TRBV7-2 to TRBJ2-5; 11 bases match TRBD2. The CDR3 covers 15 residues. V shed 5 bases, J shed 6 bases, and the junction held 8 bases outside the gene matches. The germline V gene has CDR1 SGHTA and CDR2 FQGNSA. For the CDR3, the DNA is TGTGCCAGCAGCCAGTCTCTAGCGGGAGGAAAGACCCAGTACTTC. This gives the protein CASSQSLAGGKTQYF. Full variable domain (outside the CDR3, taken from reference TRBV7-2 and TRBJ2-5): GAGVSQSPSNKVTEKGKDVELRCDPISGHTALYWYRQSLGQGLEFLIYFQGNSAPDKSGLPSDRFSAERTGGSVSTLTIQRTQQEDSAVYLCASSQSLAGGKTQYFGPGTRLLVL.

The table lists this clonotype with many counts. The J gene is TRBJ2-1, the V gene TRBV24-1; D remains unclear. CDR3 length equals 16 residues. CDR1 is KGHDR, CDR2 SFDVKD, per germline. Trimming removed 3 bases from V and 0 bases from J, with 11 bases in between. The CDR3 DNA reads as TGTGCCACCAGTGATGCAACTGCGAGCTCCTACAATGAGCAGTTCTTC. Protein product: CATSDATASSYNEQFF.